This T cell receptor beta chain was documented in a study of monozygotic twins with inflammatory bowel disease. General observations from the study: No one strong IBD-associated signal or clonotype was supported. Varying immunosuppressive regimens may have increased patient repertoire variability.

The CDR3 is 14 amino acids. Germline V gene data show CDR1 as DFQATT and CDR2 as SNEGSKA (reference sequence). Remarks on this clonotype: Its target is not known.

Making cDNA involved eight separate reactions per sample. TCRalpha and TCRbeta cDNA went through nested PCRs of approximately 16 and 9 cycles, two in total. With the 5' RACE reads reprocessed, TCRdb shows one record per CDR3 protein and no DNA. The table for this sample gives around 140,000 distinct CDR3 sequences. This receptor was taken from a human donor with ulcerative colitis or Crohn's disease, or a healthy co-twin of an affected twin (not recorded which). The chain employs TRBV20-1 and TRBJ1-5. Source material: blood. The CDR3: CSARDPHSNQPQHF.